Listed below are T cell receptor beta chains from one sample, sequenced in a study of blood T cell repertoires in COVID-19. Sequencing used immunoSEQ multiplex PCR; TCRdb keeps in-frame clones, though not all of them. In the table there are 200,000 to 300,000 clones, about nine tenths of which are singletons. The sample comprised PBMCs or T cells enriched from blood (not recorded which). Receptors originate from a man aged 40-55 years who had recovered from COVID-19. Both conserved end residues are part of each CDR3. Fields, in order: V gene, J gene, clone size, CDR3 length, D gene, CDR3 DNA, CDR3 protein. D genes are given only for firm matches. Clone size appears in some rows only: once, few, many, or a class for an expanded clone.

>TRBV18|TRBJ2-1|NA|12|NA
TGTGCCAGCTCATCACCCGCCCGGGGGCAGTTCTTC
CASSSPARGQFF
>TRBV9|TRBJ2-1|NA|15|TRBD2
TGTGCCAGCAGCGATAGCGGGAGGGGTTACGATGAGCAGTTCTTC
CASSDSGRGYDEQFF
>TRBV5-1|TRBJ2-3|NA|14|NA
TGCGCCAGCAGCTTGGAAGGACTCGGCGATACGCAGTATTTT
CASSLEGLGDTQYF
>TRBV5-1|TRBJ1-2|NA|15|NA
TGCGCCAGCAGCTTGTCGAAGGACAGTACCTATGGCTACACCTTC
CASSLSKDSTYGYTF
>TRBV30|TRBJ2-2|NA|17|TRBD1
TGTGCCTGGAGTCGTCAAGGGACAGGGGGCGCGGGCGGGGAGCTGTTTTTT
CAWSRQGTGGAGGELFF
>TRBV2|TRBJ2-7|medium-sized|13|NA
TGTGCCAGCAGTGAACCGTTCTCCTACGAGCAGTACTTC
CASSEPFSYEQYF
>TRBV7-2|TRBJ2-2|few|14|TRBD2
TGTGCCAGCAGTCTACTAGCGTTCACCGGGGAGCTGTTTTTT
CASSLLAFTGELFF
>TRBV14|TRBJ2-3|NA|15|NA
TGTGCCAGCAGCCAAGATCTTGTACGACAAGATACGCAGTATTTT
CASSQDLVRQDTQYF
>TRBV15|TRBJ1-4|once|15|NA
TGTGCCACCAGCAGAGGGGACTCCACTAATGAAAAACTGTTTTTT
CATSRGDSTNEKLFF
>TRBV7-2|TRBJ1-2|NA|14|TRBD1
TGTGCCAGCAGCCCTCTTGGGACAGGGTTTGGCTACACCTTC
CASSPLGTGFGYTF
>TRBV4-1|TRBJ2-3|NA|14|NA
TGCGCCAGCAGCCGCCCGCAGGGGTCAGATACGCAGTATTTT
CASSRPQGSDTQYF
>TRBV4-1|TRBJ1-5|few|18|NA
TGCGCCAGCAGCCAAGCTAATCTCGGGGGGGCCGGCAATCAGCCCCAGCATTTT
CASSQANLGGAGNQPQHF
>TRBV19|TRBJ1-3|NA|17|NA
TGTGCCAGTAGCAAGGTGGCGACTCCAAGCTCTGGAAACACCATATATTTT
CASSKVATPSSGNTIYF
>TRBV19|TRBJ1-2|NA|14|TRBD1
TGTGCCAGCCACCCGGACAGGGGGTCTAATGGCTACACCTTC
CASHPDRGSNGYTF
>TRBV18|TRBJ1-1|NA|15|TRBD1
TGTGCCAGCTCACCGCGGACAGGGGGTATCACTGAAGCTTTCTTT
CASSPRTGGITEAFF
>TRBV4-1|TRBJ2-7|NA|16|TRBD1
TGCGCCAGCAGCCAATCTCGCCCCAGGGGGATAGTTGAGCAGTACTTC
CASSQSRPRGIVEQYF
>TRBV19|TRBJ2-5|NA|14|NA
TGTGCCAGTAGTATATATGAAGGGGCTGGGACCCAGTACTTC
CASSIYEGAGTQYF
>TRBV15|TRBJ1-5|NA|13|TRBD1
TGTGCCACCGCTGGGGACAGGGGACCGCCCCAGCATTTT
CATAGDRGPPQHF
>TRBV7-2|TRBJ2-2|NA|16|TRBD2
TGTGCCAGCAGCTTTAGCGGGGGGATAGACACCGGGGAGCTGTTTTTT
CASSFSGGIDTGELFF
>TRBV9|TRBJ2-1|NA|15|TRBD2
TGTGCCAGCAGCACCGGACTAGCGGGAGGCCTTGAGCAGTTCTTC
CASSTGLAGGLEQFF
>TRBV13|TRBJ1-4|NA|15|NA
TGTGCCAGCAGCTTAGTTAGGAGCGATGGCGAAAAACTGTTTTTT
CASSLVRSDGEKLFF
>TRBV5-1|TRBJ2-2|NA|16|TRBD1
TGCGCCAGCAGCTCTCGGACAGGGAGAAACACCGGGGAGCTGTTTTTT
CASSSRTGRNTGELFF
>TRBV9|TRBJ2-3|NA|19|NA
TGTGCCAGCAGCGTAAGGGGGGGACCCGATCGGACTAGCACAGATACGCAGTATTTT
CASSVRGGPDRTSTDTQYF